This TCR beta chain was observed in a study of blood T cell repertoires in COVID-19 (TCRdb year 2020). For the wider study: Samples from collaborators originated in the United States, Italy and Spain and spanned both the acute and convalescent phases of COVID-19. The prospective study material was composed of cDNA or gDNA derived from T cells, B-cell-depleted T cells, or PBMCs. Deeply sampled blood TCRbeta repertoires from subjects exposed to, actively infected with, or recovered from COVID-19 were included in the dataset. The repertoires were made available in a free public database intended to serve as a resource for research on the immune response to SARS-CoV-2. The samples were drawn from the first 160 participants of the ongoing ImmuneRACE study and from some 1,300 subjects provided by 6 global collaborators. The sample metadata nearly always contained a de-identified subject ID, COVID-19 status, age in years and sex. Where available, HLA class I and class II types were obtained from metadata supplied by the sample provider rather than from assay-based typing. Results and caveats for the whole study, not just this receptor: The quantity of clinical and demographic metadata differed by source and by participant and was supplied without curation.

In the case of this clone: Which antigen it targets is not known. Base qualities are not recorded, but no much larger clone differs from it by a single base.

TCRbeta CDR3 regions were amplified from genomic DNA by means of the immunoSEQ Assay, a bias-controlled multiplex PCR. From the authors' description of their analysis: The number of nucleated cells in each sample was estimated from the amplification of reference gene primers within the assay. To quantify the absolute abundance of each unique TCRbeta CDR3 rearrangement, sequence reads were collapsed and filtered. For each sample, productive Simpson clonality was calculated by taking the square root of Simpson's diversity index across productive rearrangements. What TCRdb holds here is the immuneACCESS table cut down to in-frame rearrangements. Part of the clones is not present; checked against another copy, under half of the missing clones reflect an unresolved V gene, and the others are unexplained. V and J calls and clone size follow that table, whereas D and trimming were derived from the DNA. For this sample the table gives about 90,000 clones, of which less than 85% were detected only once. In total, the top ten clones hold around a tenth of the sample.

Its CDR3 holds 15 amino acids, cysteine through phenylalanine. CDR3 DNA only is kept here, 45 bases in frame from base 1. The junction shows trimming of 3 bases on V and 3 bases on J, plus 11 bases between the germline ends. The germline V gene (reference sequence) gives CDR1 as LNHNV and CDR2 as YYDKDF. Each collaborating institution followed its own protocols to collect whole blood in K2EDTA tubes. Collaborator samples were shipped for TCRbeta analysis as frozen whole blood, isolated PBMCs, or DNA extracted from either sample type. This receptor chain uses TRBV15 and TRBJ1-4; TRBD1 is a weak D gene call, 5 bases matching. This TCR came from a woman in her seventies with acute or convalescent COVID-19. Sequences were obtained from peripheral blood. The CDR3 protein sequence reads: CATSRLGGANEKLFF. The DNA sequence is given as TGTGCCACCAGCAGGTTAGGAGGGGCTAATGAAAAACTGTTTTTT.